Below are 22 T cell receptor beta chains sequenced from a single sample in a study of T cells in Graves' hyperthyroidism and ophthalmopathy. RNA transcripts gave rise to amplified TCR beta CDR3 regions. Researchers ran a first-round RT-PCR on the TCR CDR3 using the HTBI primer set. MiXCR was run by TCRdb on the multiplex PCR reads, yielding one entry per CDR3 protein. The sample consists of nearly 750,000 distinct CDR3 sequences, under 45% of them appearing once. The sample consisted of blood. Receptors originate from a woman between 40 and 55 years old with Graves' hyperthyroidism.

V is TRBV10-3 and J is TRBJ1-3, with a possible D match to TRBD1 (6 bases). Germline loops: CDR1 ENHRY, CDR2 SYGVKD. The CDR3 spans 14 residues. V lost 3 bases and J 4 bases, leaving 10 bases between the germline ends. This chain's CDR3 is CAISEGGPGNTIYF. In DNA, the CDR3 is TGTGCCATCAGTGAAGGGGGGCCAGGAAACACCATATATTTT.

This clonotype was observed a handful of times. As DNA, the CDR3 is TGCGCCAGCAGCCGAGGAGGACAGCTTAGAACTTTCTTT. Protein product: CASSRGGQLRTFF. The V gene is TRBV4-3, the J gene TRBJ1-1; D possibly corresponds to TRBD1 (6 bases). Trimming took 4 bases from V and 12 from J, leaving 18 bases between them. Per the germline V gene, CDR1 is LGHNA and CDR2 is YSLEER. The CDR3 sequence is 13 residues long.

The sample holds many counts of this clonotype. V and J are TRBV4-3 and TRBJ2-7; possibly TRBD1 for D (5 bases). Germline values: CDR1 LGHNA, CDR2 YSLEER. V lost 0 bases, J lost 6 bases, and 12 bases lay in between. This CDR3 has 14 amino acids. CDR3 sequence reads: CASSQDFRGREQYF. In DNA, the CDR3 is TGCGCCAGCAGCCAAGATTTTAGGGGCCGCGAGCAGTACTTC.

This clonotype occurred many times. V usage is TRBV10-3 and J usage is TRBJ2-7; D ambiguous. The CDR3 extends over 14 amino acids. Trimming took off 6 bases at V and 5 bases at J, with 17 bases between the two ends. CDR1 ENHRY and CDR2 SYGVKD come from the germline V gene. The CDR3 region is CAIRPVGPANEQYF. The CDR3 coding sequence is TGTGCCATCAGACCAGTCGGGCCAGCCAACGAGCAGTACTTC.

This clonotype was found many times. V is TRBV7-2 and J is TRBJ2-7; weak D call: TRBD2 (6 bases). With 2 bases removed from V and 5 bases from J, the gap between germline ends came to 13 bases. The CDR3 contains 14 residues. Per the germline V gene, CDR1 is SGHTA and CDR2 is FQGNSA. Here the CDR3 reads CASSLSVRENEQYF. In DNA, the CDR3 is TGTGCCAGCAGCTTAAGTGTGCGGGAAAACGAGCAGTACTTC.

This clonotype occurred a few times. This sequence joins TRBV7-9 and TRBJ2-2; D is possibly TRBD2 (5 bases). Per the germline V gene, CDR1 is SEHNR and CDR2 is FQNEAQ (reference sequence). The V end was cut by 7 bases, the J end by 4 bases, with 10 bases between. This CDR3 comprises 13 residues. The CDR3 nucleotides read TGTGCCAGCACCGGCGAGGGCACCGGGGAGCTGTTTTTT. As protein: CASTGEGTGELFF.

This sequence joins TRBV7-6 and TRBJ2-7; TRBD1 aligns across 9 bases. V gave up 5 bases and J gave up 5 bases; unmatched junction bases: 13. The CDR3 sequence is 16 residues long. Germline lookup yields CDR1 SGHVS and CDR2 FNYEAQ. CDR3 sequence (DNA): TGTGCCAGCAGCCAGGCCGGGACAGGGATGGAGGACGAGCAGTACTTC. Translating gives CASSQAGTGMEDEQYF.

A note on this clonotype: A much larger clone differs from this one at a single base, so this may be a read error. The chain has TRBV29-1 and TRBJ1-1; D unclear. Germline V gives CDR1 SQVTM, CDR2 ANQGSEA. Trimming pared 6 bases from V and 6 bases from J, leaving 14 bases between. The CDR3 has 12 residues. The CDR3 coding sequence is TGCAGCGTCGCTGCACAAAACGCTGAAGCTTTCTTT. Amino acids: CSVAAQNAEAFF.

Points on this clonotype: A much larger clone sits a single nucleotide away, making a read error possible. The V and J genes are TRBV2 and TRBJ1-5; TRBD1 aligns across 7 bases. The CDR3 has 14 amino acids. Looked up from germline, CDR1 is SNHLY and CDR2 is FYNNEI. Written as DNA, the CDR3 is TGCGCCAGCAGCCAAGCGTCAGCGGGACAGCCCCACCATTTT. As protein: CASSQASAGQPHHF. Full variable domain (remainder filled in from reference TRBV2 and TRBJ1-5): EPEVTQTPSHQVTQMGQEVILRCVPISNHLYFYWYRQILGQKVEFLVSFYNNEISEKSEIFDDQFSVERPDGSNFTLKIRSTKLEDSAMYFCASSQASAGQPHHFGDGTRLSIL.

The gene calls are TRBV7-9 and TRBJ2-3; D ambiguous. V dropped 1 base and J dropped 1 base, with 9 bases sitting between them. Germline V lookup: CDR1 SEHNR, CDR2 FQNEAQ (reference sequence). CDR3 size: 15 residues. CDR3 sequence reads: CASSLETGGTDTQYF. Written as DNA, the CDR3 is TGTGCCAGCAGCTTAGAAACGGGTGGCACAGATACGCAGTATTTT.

This clonotype was seen at least ten times. The rearrangement uses TRBV6-2 or TRBV6-3 and TRBJ2-6; D is undetermined. Germline lookup yields CDR1 MNHEY and CDR2 SVGEGT. V lost 6 bases and J lost 0, with 6 bases in between. The CDR3 runs to 14 residues. In DNA, the CDR3 is TGTGCCAGCAGCTCAAACTCTGGGGCCAACGTCCTGACTTTC. It encodes CASSSNSGANVLTF.

This clonotype was counted ten times or more. V usage is TRBV19 and J usage is TRBJ1-2; TRBD1 is a possible D gene (6 bases). Between the trimmed V and J ends, which lost 10 bases and 4 bases, there was a span of 19 bases. The germline V gene has CDR1 LNHDA and CDR2 SQIVND (reference sequence). CDR3 length equals 14 residues. The CDR3 spells CATLELGGAYGYTF. DNA for the CDR3: TGTGCCACCCTCGAGCTGGGGGGCGCCTATGGCTACACCTTC.

A few counts support this clonotype. The chain carries TRBV29-1 and TRBJ1-2; a weak D match, TRBD1 (6 bases). CDR3 length: 13 residues. Trimming removed 7 bases at V and 2 bases at J, with 14 bases between. CDR1 and CDR2 from the germline V gene are SQVTM and ANQGSEA. CDR3 sequence (DNA): TGCAGCGCCTGGGGGCAACTAAACTATGGCTACACCTTC. It codes for CSAWGQLNYGYTF.

In this sample, this clonotype turned up a few times. The J gene is TRBJ2-7, the V gene TRBV5-1; 10 bases line up with TRBD2. CDR1 and CDR2 (germline): SGHRS, YFSETQ. Losses at the gene ends were 4 bases for V and 7 bases for J; bases not matched to a gene: 14. This CDR3 has 16 residues. The chain's CDR3 is CASSPVASGRRMEQYF. CDR3 sequence (DNA): TGCGCCAGCAGCCCCGTGGCTAGCGGGAGACGAATGGAGCAGTACTTC.

For this clonotype: Since a much larger clone is just one base distant, this may be a read error. The chain has TRBV29-1 and TRBJ2-7; no reliable D call. The CDR3 loop spans 12 amino acids. Germline CDR1 and CDR2: SQVTM and ANQGSEA. The V end lost 4 bases, the J end lost 10 bases, and 17 bases lay between the germline ends. The CDR3 sequence is CSVGGGQEAQYF. In DNA form, the CDR3 reads TGCAGCGTTGGTGGCGGTCAAGAGGCCCAGTACTTC.

The chain combines TRBV10-1 with TRBJ2-2, with 11 bases matching TRBD1. The germline gives CDR1 WNHNN, CDR2 SYGVQD (reference sequence). The trim removed 2 bases at V and 2 bases at J, leaving 4 bases unmatched. CDR3 length equals 17 residues. CDR3 amino acids: CASSERTGGPNTGELFF. CDR3 DNA: TGCGCCAGCAGTGAGCGGACAGGGGGCCCCAACACCGGGGAGCTGTTTTTT.

This clonotype came up many times. The V and J genes are TRBV19 and TRBJ1-5; D gene uncertain. This CDR3 spans 10 amino acids. Germline V lookup: CDR1 LNHDA, CDR2 SQIVND (reference sequence). The CDR3 reads CAIGWEPQHF. The CDR3 DNA sequence: TGTGCTATAGGATGGGAGCCCCAGCATTTT.

The chain has TRBV7-9 and TRBJ1-6, with D tentatively TRBD1 (5 bases). This CDR3 comprises 12 residues. Trimming pared 5 bases from V and 9 bases from J, leaving 8 bases between. Per germline, CDR1 SEHNR and CDR2 FQNEAQ (reference sequence). This chain's CDR3 is CASSRDGSPLHF. The CDR3, as DNA: TGTGCCAGCAGCCGGGACGGTTCACCCCTCCACTTT.

This sequence joins TRBV6-2 or TRBV6-3 and TRBJ2-7, with D possibly TRBD1 on 6 matching bases. This CDR3 is 15 amino acids long. Deletions cut 5 bases from V and 6 bases from J, with 20 bases between. Germline assignment: CDR1 MNHEY and CDR2 SVGEGT. The CDR3 loop reads CASSDGQRLGFEQYF. The CDR3, as DNA: TGTGCCAGCAGTGACGGACAGCGTCTAGGATTCGAGCAGTACTTC.

As concerns this clonotype: An end of the junction does not agree with germline; a read error may underlie this. CDR3 sequence: CASSPRTGPKEVFF. As DNA, the CDR3 is TGTGCCAGCAGTCCCCGGACAGGGCCAAAGGAAGTTTTCTTT. The V and J genes are TRBV2 and TRBJ1-1, with 8 nucleotides matching TRBD1. The CDR3 is 14 amino acids. CDR1 is SNHLY and CDR2 is FYNNEI in the germline V gene. Variable domain in full (rest from reference TRBV2 and TRBJ1-1): EPEVTQTPSHQVTQMGQEVILRCVPISNHLYFYWYRQILGQKVEFLVSFYNNEISEKSEIFDDQFSVERPDGSNFTLKIRSTKLEDSAMYFCASSPRTGPKEVFFGQGTRLTVV.

This clonotype has ten or more counts. The V and J genes are TRBV10-2 and TRBJ2-7, with D hard to call. CDR1 WSHSY and CDR2 SAAADI come from the germline V gene. The CDR3 loop spans 14 amino acids. Trimming left V 2 bases short and J 7 bases short, with 15 bases between. The CDR3 spells CASSEKGSLEEQYF. The CDR3 coding sequence is TGCGCCAGCAGTGAGAAAGGCAGCCTCGAGGAGCAGTACTTC.

This clonotype was seen at least ten times. The gene calls are TRBV20-1 and TRBJ2-7; 8 nucleotides align to TRBD1. This CDR3 is built from 13 residues. V gave up 6 bases and J gave up 3 bases; unmatched junction bases: 7. Germline CDR1 reads DFQATT; CDR2 reads SNEGSKA (reference sequence). CDR3 nucleotide sequence: TGCAGTGCCCTGCCGGACAGGGACTACGAGCAGTACTTC. The encoded protein is CSALPDRDYEQYF.